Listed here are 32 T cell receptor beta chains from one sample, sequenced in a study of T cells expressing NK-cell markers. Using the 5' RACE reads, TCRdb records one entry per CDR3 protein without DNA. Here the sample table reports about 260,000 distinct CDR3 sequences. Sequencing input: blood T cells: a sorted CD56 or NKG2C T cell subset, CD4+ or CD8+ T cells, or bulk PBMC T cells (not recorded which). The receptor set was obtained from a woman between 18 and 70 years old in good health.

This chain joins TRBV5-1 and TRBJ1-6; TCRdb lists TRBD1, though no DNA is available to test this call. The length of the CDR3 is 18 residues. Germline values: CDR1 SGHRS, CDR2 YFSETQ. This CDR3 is CASSFGHRESSYNSPLHF.

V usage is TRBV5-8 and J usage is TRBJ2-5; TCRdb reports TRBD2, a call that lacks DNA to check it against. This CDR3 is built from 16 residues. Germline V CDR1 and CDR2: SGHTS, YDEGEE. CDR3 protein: CASSGGSTAFQETQYF.

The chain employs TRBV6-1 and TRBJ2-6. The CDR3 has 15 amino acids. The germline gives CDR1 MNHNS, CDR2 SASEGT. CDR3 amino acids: CASRPEGLGANVLTF.

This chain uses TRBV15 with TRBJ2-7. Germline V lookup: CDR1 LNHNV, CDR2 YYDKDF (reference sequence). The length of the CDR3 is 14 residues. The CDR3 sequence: CATSREVRSGEQYF.

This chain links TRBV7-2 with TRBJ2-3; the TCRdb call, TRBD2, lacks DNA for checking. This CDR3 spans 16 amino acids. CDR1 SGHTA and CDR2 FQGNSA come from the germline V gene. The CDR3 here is CASSGERGVKGDTQYF.

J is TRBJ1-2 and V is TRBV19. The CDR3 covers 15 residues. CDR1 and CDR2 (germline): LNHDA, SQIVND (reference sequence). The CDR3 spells CATDDGAASNYGYTF.

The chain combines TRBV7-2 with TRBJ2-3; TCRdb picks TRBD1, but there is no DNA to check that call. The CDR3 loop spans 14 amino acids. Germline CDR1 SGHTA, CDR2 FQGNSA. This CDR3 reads CASSSAPGADTQYF.

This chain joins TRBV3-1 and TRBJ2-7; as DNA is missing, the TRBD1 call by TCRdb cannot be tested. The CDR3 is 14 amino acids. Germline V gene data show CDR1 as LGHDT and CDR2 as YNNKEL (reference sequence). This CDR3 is CASSQGPQVYEQYF.

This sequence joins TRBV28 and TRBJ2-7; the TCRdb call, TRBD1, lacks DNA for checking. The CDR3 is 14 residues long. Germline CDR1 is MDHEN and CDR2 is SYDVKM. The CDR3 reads CASSYDRLSYEQYF.

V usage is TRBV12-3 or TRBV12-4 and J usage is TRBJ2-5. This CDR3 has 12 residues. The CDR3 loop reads CASSLQAETQYF.

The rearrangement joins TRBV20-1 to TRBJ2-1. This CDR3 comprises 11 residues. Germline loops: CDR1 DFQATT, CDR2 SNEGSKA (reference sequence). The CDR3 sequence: CSAIGANEQFF.

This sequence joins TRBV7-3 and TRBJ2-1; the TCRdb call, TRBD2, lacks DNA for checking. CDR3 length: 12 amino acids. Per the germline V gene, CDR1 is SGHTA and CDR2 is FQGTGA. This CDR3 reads CASSRAGDEQFF.

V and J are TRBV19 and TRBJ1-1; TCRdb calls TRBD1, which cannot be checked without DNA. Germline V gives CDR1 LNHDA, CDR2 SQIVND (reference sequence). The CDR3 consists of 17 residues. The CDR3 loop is CASSVGARGRLNTEAFF. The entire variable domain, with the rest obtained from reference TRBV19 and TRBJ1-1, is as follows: DGGITQSPKYLFRKEGQNVTLSCEQNLNHDAMYWYRQDPGQGLRLIYYSQIVNDFQKGDIAEGYSVSREKKESFPLTVTSAQKNPTAFYLCASSVGARGRLNTEAFFGQGTRLTVV.

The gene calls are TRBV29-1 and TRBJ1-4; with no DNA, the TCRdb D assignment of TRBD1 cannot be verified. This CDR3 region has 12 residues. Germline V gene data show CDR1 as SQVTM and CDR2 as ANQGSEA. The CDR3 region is CSVGDRTDKLFF.

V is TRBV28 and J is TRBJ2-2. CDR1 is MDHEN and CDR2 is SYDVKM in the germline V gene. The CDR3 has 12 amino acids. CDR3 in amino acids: CASTGNTGELFF.

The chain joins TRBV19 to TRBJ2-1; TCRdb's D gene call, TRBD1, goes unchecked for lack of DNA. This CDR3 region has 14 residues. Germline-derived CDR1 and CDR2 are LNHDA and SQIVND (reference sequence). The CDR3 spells CASSPPWTDNEQFF.

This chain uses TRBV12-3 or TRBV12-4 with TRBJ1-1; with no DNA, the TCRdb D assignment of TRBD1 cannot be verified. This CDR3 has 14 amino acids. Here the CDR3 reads CASSLAGAGTEAFF.

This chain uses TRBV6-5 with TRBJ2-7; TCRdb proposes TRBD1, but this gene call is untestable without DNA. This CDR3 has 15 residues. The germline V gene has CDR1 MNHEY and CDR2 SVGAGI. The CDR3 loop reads CASSYSIQGRYEQYF.

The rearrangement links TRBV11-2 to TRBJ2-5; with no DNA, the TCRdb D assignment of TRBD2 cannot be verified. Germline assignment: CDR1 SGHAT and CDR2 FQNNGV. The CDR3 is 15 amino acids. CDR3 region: CASSASGAIQETQYF.

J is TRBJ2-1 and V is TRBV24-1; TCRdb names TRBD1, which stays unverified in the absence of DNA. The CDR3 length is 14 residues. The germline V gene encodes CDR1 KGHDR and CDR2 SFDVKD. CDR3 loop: CATSGGPTYNEQFF.

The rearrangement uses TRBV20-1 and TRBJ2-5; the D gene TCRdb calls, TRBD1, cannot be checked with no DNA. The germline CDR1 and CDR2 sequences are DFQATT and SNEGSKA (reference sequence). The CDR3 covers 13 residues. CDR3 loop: CSASDRGRETQYF.

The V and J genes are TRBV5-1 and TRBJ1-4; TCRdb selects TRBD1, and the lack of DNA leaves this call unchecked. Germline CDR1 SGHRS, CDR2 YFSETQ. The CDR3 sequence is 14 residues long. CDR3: CASSLGQGSEKLFF.

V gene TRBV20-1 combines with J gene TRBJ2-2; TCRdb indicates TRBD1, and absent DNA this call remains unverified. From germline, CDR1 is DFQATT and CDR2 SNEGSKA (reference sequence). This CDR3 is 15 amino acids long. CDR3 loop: CSARADRTNTGELFF.

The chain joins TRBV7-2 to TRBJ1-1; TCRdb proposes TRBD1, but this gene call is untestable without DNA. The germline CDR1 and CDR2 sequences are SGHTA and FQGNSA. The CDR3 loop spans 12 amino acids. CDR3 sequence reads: CASSSRTGRAFF.

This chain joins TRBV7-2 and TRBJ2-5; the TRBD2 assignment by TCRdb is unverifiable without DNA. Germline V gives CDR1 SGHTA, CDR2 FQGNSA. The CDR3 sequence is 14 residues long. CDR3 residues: CASRPAGTQETQYF.

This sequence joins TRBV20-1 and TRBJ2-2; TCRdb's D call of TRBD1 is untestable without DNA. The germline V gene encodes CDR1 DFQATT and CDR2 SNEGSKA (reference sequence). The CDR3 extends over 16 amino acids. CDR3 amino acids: CSARDFGGRGTGELFF.

CDR3 amino acids: CASSYRAPRLTEAFF. The genes are TRBV12-3 or TRBV12-4 and TRBJ1-1; TCRdb lists TRBD1, though no DNA is available to test this call. The CDR3 is 15 amino acids.

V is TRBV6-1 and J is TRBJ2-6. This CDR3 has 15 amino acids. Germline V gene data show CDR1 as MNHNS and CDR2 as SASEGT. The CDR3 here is CASMNKASGANVLTF.

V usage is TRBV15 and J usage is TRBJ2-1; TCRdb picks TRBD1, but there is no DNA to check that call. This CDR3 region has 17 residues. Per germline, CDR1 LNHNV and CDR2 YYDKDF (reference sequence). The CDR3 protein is CATSRDPTGDAYNEQFF. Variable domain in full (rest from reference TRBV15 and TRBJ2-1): DAMVIQNPRYQVTQFGKPVTLSCSQTLNHNVMYWYQQKSSQAPKLLFHYYDKDFNNEADTPDNFQSRRPNTSFCFLDIRSPGLGDTAMYLCATSRDPTGDAYNEQFFGPGTRLTVL.

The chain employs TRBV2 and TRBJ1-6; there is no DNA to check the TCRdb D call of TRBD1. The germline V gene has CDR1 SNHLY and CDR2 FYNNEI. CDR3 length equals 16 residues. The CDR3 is CASTYRDRAINSPLHF.

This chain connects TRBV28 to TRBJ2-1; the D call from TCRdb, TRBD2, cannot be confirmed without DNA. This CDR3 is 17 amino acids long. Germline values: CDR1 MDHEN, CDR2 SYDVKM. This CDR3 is CATKDPGTSGRLNEQFF.

The CDR3 is CASTPGLAGVTTDTQYF. The chain employs TRBV11-2 and TRBJ2-3; TCRdb gives TRBD2 as the D gene, but with no DNA this cannot be confirmed. Germline V CDR1 and CDR2: SGHAT, FQNNGV. This CDR3 is 17 amino acids long.